The sequence of this TCR beta chain was determined in a study of blood T cells in healthy people across ages. Points from the study as a whole: With naive T cell percentage, TCR beta diversity showed a strong correlation.

Worth noting for this clonotype: Antigen specificity is unknown.

Primed by a sample-barcoded 5' primer and a J-beta primer mix, a second PCR proceeded for about 6 to 11 cycles. Sequencing yielded, for each sample, at least 3 million paired-end reads carrying CDR3. TCRdb recomputed calls from the 5' RACE reads with MiXCR, one row per CDR3 protein. The data hold about 1,500,000 distinct CDR3 sequences, with approximately 38% observed a single time. This sequence was found in a woman under 30 in good health. Sequenced: blood.

Here the CDR3 reads CASSANPSDDEQFF. The CDR3 DNA reads TGTGCCAGCAGCGCTAACCCTAGCGACGATGAGCAGTTCTTC. The chain combines TRBV9 with TRBJ2-1; perhaps TRBD2 as D (6 bases). With 3 bases removed from V and 8 bases from J, the gap between germline ends came to 15 bases. This CDR3 has 14 amino acids. Germline-derived CDR1 and CDR2 are SGDLS and YYNGEE.